This TCR beta chain was profiled in a study of cytotoxic CD8 clonotypes in ibrutinib-treated CLL. Overall study: Patients attained around 25 partial and 2 complete responses; at median around 67 months, about 14 remained remitted while around twelve progressed.

Sequencing used immunoSEQ multiplex PCR; TCRdb keeps in-frame clones, though not all of them. The sample consists of roughly 200,000 clones, over 65% of them appearing once. TCR beta library input comprised about 2 micrograms of genomic DNA from cryopreserved PBMCs. This sample comprised PBMCs, obtained after 12 months of ibrutinib treatment. The receptor was isolated from a human donor with chronic lymphocytic leukemia.

CDR3: CAWNTGTQGVQPQHF. CDR3 in DNA: TGTGCCTGGAATACCGGGACGCAGGGGGTTCAGCCCCAGCATTTT. The V and J genes are TRBV30 and TRBJ1-5; 7 nucleotides agree with TRBD1. V was pared by 4 bases and J by 6 bases, with 12 bases of the junction left unmatched. The CDR3 totals 15 residues. CDR1 GTSNPN and CDR2 SVGIG come from the germline V gene (reference sequence). Looking up the rest from reference TRBV30 and TRBJ1-5 gives the full variable domain: SQTIHQWPATLVQPVGSPLSLECTVEGTSNPNLYWYRQAAGRGLQLLFYSVGIGQISSEVPQNLSASRPQDRQFILSSKKLLLSDSGFYLCAWNTGTQGVQPQHFGDGTRLSIL.